This T cell receptor (beta chain) stems from a study of OX40 agonist ivuxolimab in advanced cancers. For the study at large: Every 2 weeks, ivuxolimab was infused into the patients intravenously at between 0.01 and 10 mg/kg. At 75% to 90% male, the cohort had a mean age of 60 years, ranging from 23 to 79.

Some clones are missing from TCRdb's copy, which holds only in-frame ones; the method was immunoSEQ multiplex PCR. The profile shows about 25,000 clones, roughly 88% of them singletons. Patients were ruled out by autoimmune disease history or systemic immunosuppression. The TCR originated in an adult with an advanced solid tumor such as melanoma, head and neck, liver or kidney cancer. Sequencing was performed on CD4+ or CD8+ T cells sorted from blood, taken in a trial of the OX40 agonist ivuxolimab.

This chain's CDR3 is CASSLFSSGETQYF. The CDR3, as DNA: TGTGCCAGCAGTTTATTCTCTTCTGGGGAGACCCAGTACTTC. This chain joins TRBV27 and TRBJ2-5; D remains ambiguous. V dropped 1 base and J dropped 5 bases, with 11 bases sitting between them. The CDR3 covers 14 residues. Germline CDR1 is MNHEY and CDR2 is SMNVEV (reference sequence).